Listed below are T cell receptor beta chains from one sample, sequenced in a study of blood T cell repertoires in COVID-19. The method was immunoSEQ multiplex PCR; TCRdb's version includes in-frame clones alone and lacks a portion of them. The table lists approximately 130,000 clones, 75% to 90% of them singletons. Sequenced sample: peripheral blood. Every receptor here comes from a human donor in a cohort sampled during active COVID-19. The CDR3 runs from the conserved cysteine through the conserved F or W. Each record gives: J gene, V gene, CDR3 protein.

J gene: TRBJ1-2
V gene: TRBV28
CDR3 protein: CASSLLVEVGGYTF

J gene: TRBJ1-1
V gene: TRBV6-6
CDR3 protein: CASSRRRGHDTEAFF

J gene: TRBJ2-2
V gene: TRBV5-4
CDR3 protein: CASSTDASAPGLFF

J gene: TRBJ2-1
V gene: TRBV7-9
CDR3 protein: CASSFPDYEQFF

J gene: TRBJ2-1
V gene: TRBV6-1
CDR3 protein: CASSEIGGGRYFF

J gene: TRBJ1-5
V gene: TRBV12-3/TRBV12-4
CDR3 protein: CASTYYGQPQHF

J gene: TRBJ1-1
V gene: TRBV7-9
CDR3 protein: CASSLYRLNTEAFF

J gene: TRBJ1-4
V gene: TRBV3-1/TRBV3-2
CDR3 protein: CASGQGRLATNEKLFF

J gene: TRBJ2-2
V gene: TRBV25-1
CDR3 protein: CASGRGEAGELFF

J gene: TRBJ1-3
V gene: TRBV21-1
CDR3 protein: CASSRLSGQGHTIYF

J gene: TRBJ1-1
V gene: TRBV2
CDR3 protein: CASSGRTGGNTEAFF

J gene: TRBJ1-1
V gene: TRBV5-1
CDR3 protein: CASSLDGGNTEAFF

J gene: TRBJ2-5
V gene: TRBV7-8
CDR3 protein: CASSASGTQTGETQYF

J gene: TRBJ2-1
V gene: TRBV7-3
CDR3 protein: CASTGAGGVNEQFF

J gene: TRBJ2-3
V gene: TRBV11-2
CDR3 protein: CASSLGTGDSTDTQYF

J gene: TRBJ2-2
V gene: TRBV4-1
CDR3 protein: CASSQSSGELFF

J gene: TRBJ2-2
V gene: TRBV3-1/TRBV3-2
CDR3 protein: CASRRTSHTGELFF

J gene: TRBJ2-7
V gene: TRBV9
CDR3 protein: CASSVSSTGGEQYF

J gene: TRBJ2-3
V gene: TRBV7-2
CDR3 protein: CASSLVEREGAQYF

J gene: TRBJ1-6
V gene: TRBV30
CDR3 protein: CAWTQGRGSPLHF

J gene: TRBJ1-6
V gene: TRBV4-3
CDR3 protein: CASSHLGTVASSYNSPLHF

J gene: TRBJ2-1
V gene: TRBV6-5
CDR3 protein: CASITLRGHNEQFF

J gene: TRBJ2-5
V gene: TRBV7-2
CDR3 protein: CASSLNRGRRETQYF

J gene: TRBJ2-3
V gene: TRBV7-8
CDR3 protein: CASSLAAGGDTQYF

J gene: TRBJ2-2
V gene: TRBV7-2
CDR3 protein: CASSTSGGQYTGELFF

J gene: TRBJ1-1
V gene: TRBV30
CDR3 protein: CASGQMNTEAFF

J gene: TRBJ2-3
V gene: TRBV5-6
CDR3 protein: CASSRAQGTDTQYF

J gene: TRBJ2-3
V gene: TRBV5-1
CDR3 protein: CASSRGLTSTDTQYF

J gene: TRBJ1-1
V gene: TRBV28
CDR3 protein: CASSFLRGEGTEAFF

J gene: TRBJ1-5
V gene: TRBV9
CDR3 protein: CASSPDTSINQPQHF

J gene: TRBJ2-5
V gene: TRBV7-8
CDR3 protein: CASSSDRVRETQYF

J gene: TRBJ2-2
V gene: TRBV3-1/TRBV3-2
CDR3 protein: CASSRGQGVSSGELFF

J gene: TRBJ1-2
V gene: TRBV19
CDR3 protein: CASSGRTALNYGYTF

J gene: TRBJ1-4
V gene: TRBV5-3
CDR3 protein: CARSLTGVCEKLFF

J gene: TRBJ1-3
V gene: TRBV6-6
CDR3 protein: CASSSTGENTIYF

J gene: TRBJ1-1
V gene: TRBV7-2
CDR3 protein: CASSWDGGSEAFF

J gene: TRBJ2-1
V gene: TRBV3-1/TRBV3-2
CDR3 protein: CASSQDRFVVVANEQFF

J gene: TRBJ2-3
V gene: TRBV2
CDR3 protein: CASSPGTSGRATDTQYF

J gene: TRBJ1-1
V gene: TRBV5-5
CDR3 protein: CASSLVGGIEAFF

J gene: TRBJ2-2
V gene: TRBV5-6
CDR3 protein: CASSLYGGTGELFF

J gene: TRBJ2-1
V gene: TRBV9
CDR3 protein: CASSSQASSYNEQFF

J gene: TRBJ1-1
V gene: TRBV7-2
CDR3 protein: CASSLLPGDTEAFF

J gene: TRBJ1-6
V gene: TRBV14
CDR3 protein: CASSQESGHSPLHF

J gene: TRBJ2-1
V gene: TRBV28
CDR3 protein: CASTIGWGQGEQFF

J gene: TRBJ2-7
V gene: TRBV5-1
CDR3 protein: CASSPGQGLHEQYF

J gene: TRBJ2-3
V gene: TRBV4-2
CDR3 protein: CASSQGSSGGTDTQYF

J gene: TRBJ1-2
V gene: TRBV5-1
CDR3 protein: CASSLTAYDYGYTF

J gene: TRBJ2-1
V gene: TRBV10-2
CDR3 protein: CASIGTSSSSYNEQFF

J gene: TRBJ1-2
V gene: TRBV13
CDR3 protein: CASSVGHSIYGYTF

J gene: TRBJ1-5
V gene: TRBV6-1
CDR3 protein: CASSEPGQGAWNQPQHF